The 26 T cell receptor beta chains presented below share a single source sample, sequenced in a study of cytomegalovirus exposure and HLA in healthy donors. Researchers ran the PCR with 60 Vbeta and 13 Jbeta primers. Some clones are missing from TCRdb's copy, which holds only in-frame ones; the method was immunoSEQ multiplex PCR. Its table records about 53,000 clones. The source material was PBMCs. Source of these receptors: a man aged 18 to 29 in good health and CMV-seropositive.

Concerning this clone: This sample also contains other DNA sequences that code for the same CDR3. The chain combines TRBV5-1 with TRBJ2-3; D is perhaps TRBD2 (6 bases). V shed 0 bases and J shed 2 bases, with 13 bases lying between them. The CDR3 runs 16 residues. CDR1 SGHRS and CDR2 YFSETQ come from the germline V gene. For the CDR3, the DNA is TGCGCCAGCAGCTTGGTTGGGGACTCTTCCACAGATACGCAGTATTTT. Protein product: CASSLVGDSSTDTQYF.

The chain links TRBV7-8 to TRBJ2-7; D not resolved. Germline V lookup: CDR1 SGHVS, CDR2 FQNEAQ. V was cut by 3 bases and J by 7 bases, with 10 bases left in between. This CDR3 is built from 12 residues. The CDR3: CASSFEVAEQYF. The CDR3 DNA reads TGTGCCAGCAGCTTTGAGGTCGCAGAGCAGTACTTC.

The chain uses TRBV27 and TRBJ2-5; 7 bases are a match to TRBD1. The J call may not be correct, given that the DNA end is closer to TRBJ2-7. The V gene's germline CDR1 is MNHEY and CDR2 SMNVEV (reference sequence). The CDR3 is made up of 13 amino acids. The CDR3, as DNA: TGTGCCAGCAGGAGACAGGGCTACAACGAGCAGTACTTC. Protein: CASRRQGYNEQYF.

CDR3 protein: CASSKTATYEQYF. In DNA form, the CDR3 reads TGTGCCAGCAGTAAGACAGCCACCTACGAGCAGTACTTC. The genes are TRBV6-6 and TRBJ2-5, with D possibly TRBD1 on 5 matching bases. The J call is uncertain, as TRBJ2-7 better fits the DNA end. CDR1 is MNHNY and CDR2 is SVGAGI in the germline V gene (reference sequence). There are 13 residues in the CDR3.

The chain uses TRBV27 and TRBJ2-7; 13 bases map to TRBD2. The CDR3 is 17 amino acids. The ends lost 0 bases at V and 5 bases at J; junction bases unmatched: 7. Germline values: CDR1 MNHEY, CDR2 SMNVEV (reference sequence). This CDR3 is CASSLSPGTSGMDEQYF. The CDR3 DNA sequence: TGTGCCAGCAGTTTATCCCCCGGGACTAGCGGGATGGACGAGCAGTACTTC.

This sequence joins TRBV19 and TRBJ2-7; D is perhaps TRBD2 (6 bases). Per the germline V gene, CDR1 is LNHDA and CDR2 is SQIVND (reference sequence). Trimming stripped 5 bases from V and 1 base from J, with 12 bases between. The CDR3 is 14 residues long. CDR3 in DNA: TGTGCCAGTAGTGGCTCCGGGACTTCCTACGAGCAGTACTTC. As protein: CASSGSGTSYEQYF.

The rearrangement uses TRBV11-3 and TRBJ1-1, with no clear D. The V gene lost 5 bases and the J gene lost 3 bases, with 10 bases spanning the gap. There are 13 residues in the CDR3. CDR1 is SGHNT, CDR2 YENEEA, per germline. For the CDR3, the DNA is TGTGCCAGCAGCCCAGACAAGTACACTGAAGCTTTCTTT. Amino acid sequence: CASSPDKYTEAFF.

The V gene is TRBV4-2, the J gene TRBJ1-4; D might be TRBD1 (6 bases). With 4 bases removed from V and 5 bases from J, the gap between germline ends came to 14 bases. The CDR3 runs to 15 residues. Looked up from germline, CDR1 is LGHNA and CDR2 is YNFKEQ. The DNA of the CDR3 is TGTGCCAGCAGCCTTCTGTCGGACAGCAATGAAAAACTGTTTTTT. Translated: CASSLLSDSNEKLFF.

This sequence joins TRBV28 and TRBJ1-1; TRBD1 aligns across 7 bases. J gave up 6 bases and V 4 bases, and 11 bases lay outside the gene matches. The length of the CDR3 is 15 residues. Germline loops: CDR1 MDHEN, CDR2 SYDVKM. The CDR3 loop reads CASSSKGQKDAEAFF. The CDR3 DNA sequence: TGTGCCAGCAGTTCCAAGGGACAGAAGGATGCTGAAGCTTTCTTT.

The rearrangement links TRBV6-4 to TRBJ2-7, with TRBD2 matching over 8 bases. CDR3 length: 15 residues. J lost 0 bases, V lost 3 bases, and 4 bases had no gene match. The germline V gene has CDR1 MRHNA and CDR2 SNTAGT. The CDR3 loop reads CASSENSGNSYEQYF. As DNA, the CDR3 is TGTGCCAGCAGTGAGAATAGCGGGAACTCCTACGAGCAGTACTTC.

This chain links TRBV30 with TRBJ1-1; tentatively, D is TRBD1 (6 bases). The V and J ends lost 4 bases and 1 base respectively, with 16 bases between them. This CDR3 contains 15 residues. The germline gives CDR1 GTSNPN, CDR2 SVGIG (reference sequence). The CDR3 is CAWTARGGTNTEAFF. The CDR3 coding sequence is TGTGCCTGGACTGCGCGGGGGGGCACGAACACTGAAGCTTTCTTT. Filled out from reference TRBV30 and TRBJ1-1, the complete variable domain reads SQTIHQWPATLVQPVGSPLSLECTVEGTSNPNLYWYRQAAGRGLQLLFYSVGIGQISSEVPQNLSASRPQDRQFILSSKKLLLSDSGFYLCAWTARGGTNTEAFFGQGTRLTVV.

Comments on this clone: The same CDR3 also results from other DNA sequences found in this sample. The chain uses TRBV9 and TRBJ1-6, with 9 bases that match TRBD1. CDR1 and CDR2 (germline): SGDLS, YYNGEE. With 0 bases clipped from V and 7 bases from J, the junction kept 2 bases outside the gene matches. This CDR3 has 15 amino acids. The CDR3 protein is CASSVGGQGNSPLHF. The CDR3 nucleotides read TGTGCCAGCAGCGTAGGGGGACAGGGCAATTCACCCCTCCACTTT.

The J gene is TRBJ2-5, the V gene TRBV6-5; D may be TRBD1 (6 bases). The CDR3 extends over 13 amino acids. The germline gives CDR1 MNHEY, CDR2 SVGAGI. With 6 bases removed from V and 0 bases from J, the gap between germline ends came to 8 bases. The CDR3 sequence: CASRGQHQETQYF. Here the CDR3 DNA reads TGTGCCAGCAGAGGACAGCACCAAGAGACCCAGTACTTC.

V gene TRBV30 combines with J gene TRBJ2-7; 7 bases map to TRBD1. V lost 3 bases to trimming and J lost 7 bases; unmatched junction nucleotides: 3. The CDR3 sequence is 11 residues long. Per germline, CDR1 GTSNPN and CDR2 SVGIG (reference sequence). CDR3 sequence: CAWRQGREQYF. As DNA, the CDR3 is TGTGCCTGGAGACAGGGGCGGGAGCAGTACTTC.

The rearrangement links TRBV29-1 to TRBJ2-5; 7 bases are shared with TRBD2. The CDR3 runs 16 residues. Trimming removed 3 bases from V and 5 bases from J; junction bases left unmatched: 15. Germline CDR1 and CDR2: SQVTM and ANQGSEA. CDR3 region: CSVDVLAIGLRETQYF. In DNA, the CDR3 is TGCAGCGTTGACGTACTAGCGATTGGGCTCAGGGAGACCCAGTACTTC.

The J gene is TRBJ2-2, the V gene TRBV5-1; 7 bases match TRBD1. Germline CDR1 is SGHRS and CDR2 is YFSETQ. V lost 1 base to trimming and J lost 4 bases; unmatched junction nucleotides: 1. The CDR3 runs 14 residues. The CDR3: CASSLTGVTGELFF. In DNA, the CDR3 is TGCGCCAGCAGCTTGACAGGGGTCACCGGGGAGCTGTTTTTT.

The V call is TRBV11-2, the J call TRBJ2-1; 11 nucleotides align to TRBD2. J gave up 10 bases and V 5 bases, and 7 bases lay outside the gene matches. The germline V gene encodes CDR1 SGHAT and CDR2 FQNNGV. The length of the CDR3 is 14 residues. The CDR3 DNA reads TGTGCCAGCAGCCTAGGGACTAGCGGAGAAGAGCAGTTCTTC. Its protein product is CASSLGTSGEEQFF.

The rearrangement uses TRBV6-5 and TRBJ2-1, with 12 bases that match TRBD2. Trimming removed 6 bases from V and 6 bases from J; junction bases left unmatched: 6. Germline V gene data show CDR1 as MNHEY and CDR2 as SVGAGI. The CDR3 runs to 15 residues. CDR3 DNA: TGTGCCAGCAGCCGACTAGCGGGAGAGAGCAATGAGCAGTTCTTC. As protein: CASSRLAGESNEQFF.

The V gene is TRBV18, the J gene TRBJ1-2, with 10 bases matching TRBD1. CDR1 is KGHSH and CDR2 is LQKENI in the germline V gene. CDR3 length: 18 residues. Trimming removed 0 bases from V and 0 bases from J; junction bases left unmatched: 7. CDR3 nucleotide sequence: TGTGCCAGCTCACCACCGGGGGACAGGGGACCCTCTAACTATGGCTACACCTTC. Its translation is CASSPPGDRGPSNYGYTF. The complete variable domain, with remaining parts taken from reference TRBV18 and TRBJ1-2, reads NAGVMQNPRHLVRRRGQEARLRCSPMKGHSHVYWYRQLPEEGLKFMVYLQKENIIDESGMPKERFSAEFPKEGPSILRIQQVVRGDSAAYFCASSPPGDRGPSNYGYTFGSGTRLTVV.

V is TRBV6-1 and J is TRBJ2-5, with 9 positions matching TRBD2. The J call may be incorrect, as the DNA end agrees better with TRBJ2-7. The CDR3 length is 16 residues. In germline, CDR1 is MNHNS, CDR2 SASEGT. The CDR3 sequence: CASSEYTAGGSYEQYF. For the CDR3, the DNA is TGTGCCAGCAGTGAATACACCGCGGGAGGGTCCTACGAGCAGTACTTC.

The chain has TRBV6-8 and TRBJ2-2; TRBD2 matches at 16 bases. V trimming: 2 bases; J trimming: 3 bases; junction bases outside the gene matches: 9. The CDR3 extends over 20 amino acids. Germline CDR1 and CDR2: MNHGY and SAAAGT. CDR3 sequence reads: CASSYDPGLAGGPYTGELFF. The CDR3 region has the DNA TGTGCCAGCAGTTACGACCCGGGACTAGCGGGAGGGCCGTACACCGGGGAGCTGTTTTTT.

The chain couples TRBV19 to TRBJ2-7; D is uncertain. The V gene lost 6 bases and the J gene lost 5 bases, with 20 bases spanning the gap. This CDR3 is 15 amino acids long. CDR1 is LNHDA and CDR2 is SQIVND in the germline V gene (reference sequence). The CDR3 spells CASRRIHTPEDEQYF. CDR3 bases: TGTGCCAGTAGGAGGATCCACACCCCCGAGGACGAGCAGTACTTC.

CDR3 coding DNA: TGTGCCAGCAGTTTATCTCCAGGGTACGAGCAGTACTTC. Residues: CASSLSPGYEQYF. The chain recombines TRBV27 with TRBJ2-7, with D maybe TRBD1 (5 bases). The CDR3 has 13 amino acids. The germline V and J ends were trimmed by 0 bases and 4 bases, with 7 bases remaining between them. Germline values: CDR1 MNHEY, CDR2 SMNVEV (reference sequence).

The rearrangement uses TRBV13 and TRBJ2-7; 11 nucleotides agree with TRBD1. The germline CDR1 and CDR2 sequences are PRHDT and FYEKMQ (reference sequence). V lost 4 bases to trimming and J lost 4 bases; unmatched junction nucleotides: 6. This CDR3 comprises 15 residues. CDR3 loop: CASSSGQGGLYEQYF. Here the CDR3 DNA reads TGTGCCAGCAGCTCGGGACAGGGGGGGCTTTACGAGCAGTACTTC.

The chain employs TRBV2 and TRBJ1-2; D not resolved. The V gene's germline CDR1 is SNHLY and CDR2 FYNNEI. The CDR3 spans 11 residues. The V and J ends lost 5 bases and 5 bases respectively, with 6 bases between them. CDR3 sequence (DNA): TGTGCCAGCAGTAGAGGGTATGGCTACACCTTC. Amino acid sequence: CASSRGYGYTF.

This sequence joins TRBV6-5 and TRBJ2-1; D uncertain. The V end lost 0 bases, the J end lost 8 bases, and 5 bases lay between the germline ends. The CDR3 has 12 residues. Germline-derived CDR1 and CDR2 are MNHEY and SVGAGI. DNA of the CDR3: TGTGCCAGCAGTTACTCTGCGGATGAGCAGTTCTTC. Amino acids: CASSYSADEQFF.